This TCR beta chain emerged from a study of preoperative IRX-2 immunotherapy in early breast cancer (dated by TCRdb to between 2018 and 2021). For this chain, trimming is 1 base at the V end and 6 bases at the J end, and the number of junction bases without a gene match is 10. Including the terminal cysteine and phenylalanine, the CDR3 comprises 17 residues. The CDR3 DNA has 51 bases and is translated from base 1. CDR1 MGHRA and CDR2 YSYEKL were looked up in the germline V gene. This clone was recorded once. Its binding antigen is unknown. Per-nucleotide qualities are absent, and no much larger clonotype sits a single base away. Read against the paper, the sample's treatment or condition label means: preoperative locoregional IRX-2 cytokine immunotherapy. The samples were obtained from a phase Ib study that tested preoperative, locoregional IRX-2 cytokine immunotherapy meant to prime immune responses. Donors were patients with early-stage breast cancer who received IRX-2 before surgery.

Library creation used the immunoSEQ multiplex PCR assay. TCRdb provides this immuneACCESS table in a form limited to in-frame rearrangements. Some clones are lacking; in checked studies, under half of them reflect an unresolved V gene, and why the rest are absent is not known. Recorded for this sample are about 26,000 clones; around 89% of them occurred a single time. 9.8% of the sample belongs to the ten largest clones. In this chain, TRBV4-1 is recombined with TRBJ2-5; the junction holds 11 bases that match TRBD2. The receptor was isolated from a human donor with breast cancer. Sample acquisition took place from a patient treated with IRX-2 immunotherapy. The sequenced DNA: TGCGCCAGCAGCCAAGGGTTAGCGGGGGGGCCATCACAGACCCAGTACTTC. It translates to CASSQGLAGGPSQTQYF.